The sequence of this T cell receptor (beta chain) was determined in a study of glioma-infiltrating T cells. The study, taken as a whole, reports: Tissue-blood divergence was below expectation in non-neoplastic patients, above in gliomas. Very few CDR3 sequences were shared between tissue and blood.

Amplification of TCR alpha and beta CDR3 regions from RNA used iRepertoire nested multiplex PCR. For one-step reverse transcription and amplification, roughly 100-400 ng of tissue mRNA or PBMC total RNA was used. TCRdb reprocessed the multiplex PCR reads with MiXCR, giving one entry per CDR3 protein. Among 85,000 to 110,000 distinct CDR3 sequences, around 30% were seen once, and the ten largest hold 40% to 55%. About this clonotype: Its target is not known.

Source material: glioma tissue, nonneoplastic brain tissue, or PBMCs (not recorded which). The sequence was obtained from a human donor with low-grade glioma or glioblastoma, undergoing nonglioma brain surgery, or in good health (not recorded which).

The DNA for the CDR3 is TGTGCCAGCAGCTTCCGCAGGGGGAACACAGATACGCAGTATTTT. Translated: CASSFRRGNTDTQYF. The rearrangement uses TRBV7-3 and TRBJ2-3, with 7 positions matching TRBD1. This CDR3 has 15 residues. The trim removed 3 bases at V and 2 bases at J, leaving 5 bases unmatched. Germline assignment: CDR1 SGHTA and CDR2 FQGTGA.